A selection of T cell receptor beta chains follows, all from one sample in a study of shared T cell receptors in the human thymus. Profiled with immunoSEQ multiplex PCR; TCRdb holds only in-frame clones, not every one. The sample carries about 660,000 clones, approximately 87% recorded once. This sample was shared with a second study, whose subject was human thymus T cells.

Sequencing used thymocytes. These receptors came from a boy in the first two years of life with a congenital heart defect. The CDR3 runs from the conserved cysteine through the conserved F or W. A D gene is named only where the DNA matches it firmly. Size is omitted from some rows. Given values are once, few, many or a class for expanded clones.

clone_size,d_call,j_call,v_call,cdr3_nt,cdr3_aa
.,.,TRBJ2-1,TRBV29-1,TGCAGCGTTGGGGCCGGGAACTACTCCTACAATGAGCAGTTCTTC,CSVGAGNYSYNEQFF
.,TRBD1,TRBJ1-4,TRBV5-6,TGTGCCAGCAGCTCTCCGGGACAGGGAAACGAAAAACTGTTTTTT,CASSSPGQGNEKLFF
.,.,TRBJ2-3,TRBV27,TGTGCCAGCAGTTTATCGCAGCGACCTCAGACAGATACGCAGTATTTT,CASSLSQRPQTDTQYF
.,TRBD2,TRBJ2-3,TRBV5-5,TGTGCCAGCGGGGGGGACACAGATACGCAGTATTTT,CASGGDTDTQYF
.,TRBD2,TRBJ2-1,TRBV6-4,TGTGCCAGCAGTGCAAGCCCGGGACTAGAAGGTCGATACAATGAGCAGTTCTTC,CASSASPGLEGRYNEQFF
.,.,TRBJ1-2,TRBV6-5,TGTGCCAGCAGCAACACCCCCAGGTTAGGGGATGGCTACACCTTC,CASSNTPRLGDGYTF
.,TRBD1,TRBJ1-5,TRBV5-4,TGTGCCAGCAGCTTGGACAGACAGGGATTGCATTTT,CASSLDRQGLHF
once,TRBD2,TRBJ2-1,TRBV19,TGTGCCAGTACACCCCCGCGGGGGGGTGGGAATGAGCAGTTCTTC,CASTPPRGGGNEQFF
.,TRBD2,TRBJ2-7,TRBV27,TGTGCCAGCAGTCCCCCGGGACTAGCGGGAGGGTTGAACGAGCAGTACTTC,CASSPPGLAGGLNEQYF
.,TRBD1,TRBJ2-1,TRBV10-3,TGTGCCATCAGTAGACAGGGGTGGGGGACTTACAATGAGCAGTTCTTC,CAISRQGWGTYNEQFF
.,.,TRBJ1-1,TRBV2,TGTGCCAGCAGTAGGGGCGGTAACACTGAAGCTTTCTTT,CASSRGGNTEAFF
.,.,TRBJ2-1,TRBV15,TGTGCCACCAGCAGAGCCGGTCGGGGTGTACGCTACAATGAGCAGTTCTTC,CATSRAGRGVRYNEQFF
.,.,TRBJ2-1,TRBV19,TGTGCCAGCAACCAACAGGGGGCGGAAGCGGGAGGTATCTTCAATGAGCAGTTCTTC,CASNQQGAEAGGIFNEQFF
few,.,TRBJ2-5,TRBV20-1,TGCAGTGCTAGCGCGCAAGAGACCCAGTACTTC,CSASAQETQYF
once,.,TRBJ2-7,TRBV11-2,TGTGCCAGCAGCCTCACCTGGGGCAAGGGCGAGCAGTACTTC,CASSLTWGKGEQYF
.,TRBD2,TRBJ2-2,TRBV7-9,TGTGCCAGCAGCTTAGCAGCTAGCGGGAGGGCCGGGGAGCTGTTTTTT,CASSLAASGRAGELFF
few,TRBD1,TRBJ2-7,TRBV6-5,TGTGCCAGCAGTTACCGGGACAGCACCTACGAGCAGTACTTC,CASSYRDSTYEQYF
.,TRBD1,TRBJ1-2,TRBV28,TGTGCCAGCAGTTTATGGGGACAGTCCCCCGGAGACTATGGCTACACCTTC,CASSLWGQSPGDYGYTF
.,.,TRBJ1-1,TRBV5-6,TGTGCCAGCAGCTTGGGCGGTAGGGGTGAAGCTTTCTTT,CASSLGGRGEAFF
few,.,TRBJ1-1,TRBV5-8,TGTGCCAGCAGCTTGGGTTTCAGGGGAGCGAAATTAATCACTGAAGCTTTCTTT,CASSLGFRGAKLITEAFF
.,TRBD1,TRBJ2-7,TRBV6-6,TGTGCCAGCAACACCCGGGACAGGGCCTACGAGCAGTACTTC,CASNTRDRAYEQYF
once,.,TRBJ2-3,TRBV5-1,TGCGCCAGCAGCTTGGTCGGGAGAGGGGCAGATACGCAGTATTTT,CASSLVGRGADTQYF
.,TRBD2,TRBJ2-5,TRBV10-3,TGTGCCATCAGGGGACTAGCGGCTGAAGAGACCCAGTACTTC,CAIRGLAAEETQYF
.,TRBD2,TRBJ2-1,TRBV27,TGTGCCAGCAGTGCTCTAGCGGGAGTTCTCCAGTTCTTC,CASSALAGVLQFF
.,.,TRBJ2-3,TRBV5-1,TGCGCCAGCAGCTTCCGTGGGTTAGCACGGGGAAGCACAGATACGCAGTATTTT,CASSFRGLARGSTDTQYF
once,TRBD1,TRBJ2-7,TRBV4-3,TGCGCCAGCAGCCAAGATCGACAGGGGGCCTACGAGCAGTACTTC,CASSQDRQGAYEQYF
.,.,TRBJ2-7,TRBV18,TGTGCCAGCTCACCATCGCGGGCCCTCTCCTACGAGCAGTACTTC,CASSPSRALSYEQYF
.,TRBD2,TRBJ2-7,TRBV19,TGTGCCAGTAGTATCTCGACTAGCGGGGGAGCTGGCTACGAGCAGTACTTC,CASSISTSGGAGYEQYF
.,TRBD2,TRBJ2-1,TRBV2,TGTGCCAGCAGCCCGGGACTAGCGGGAGTTCGGAGCTCCTACAATGAGCAGTTCTTC,CASSPGLAGVRSSYNEQFF
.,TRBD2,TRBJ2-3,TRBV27,TGTGCCAGCAGTTTAGCGGGAGGGCCCTCGGGCACAGATACGCAGTATTTT,CASSLAGGPSGTDTQYF
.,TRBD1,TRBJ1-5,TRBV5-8,TGTGCCAGCAGCTTGGGGGGACAGTACAATCAGCCCCAGCATTTT,CASSLGGQYNQPQHF
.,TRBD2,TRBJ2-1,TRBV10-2,TGCGCCAGCAGTTCCCTAGCGGGAGTTATCGATGAGCAGTTCTTC,CASSSLAGVIDEQFF
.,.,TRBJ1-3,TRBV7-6,TGTGCCAGCAGCTTAGACGGACAGCGCTCTGGAAACACCATATATTTT,CASSLDGQRSGNTIYF
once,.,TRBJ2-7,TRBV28,TGTGCCAGCAGTTTGGGGCGGATCTACGAGCAGTACTTC,CASSLGRIYEQYF
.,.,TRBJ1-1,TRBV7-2,TGTGCCAGCAGCTTAGACAGGGACGAAGCTTTCTTT,CASSLDRDEAFF
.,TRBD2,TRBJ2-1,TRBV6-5,TGTGCCAGCAGTTACTCGAGGACTAGCTTGAGCAATGAGCAGTTCTTC,CASSYSRTSLSNEQFF
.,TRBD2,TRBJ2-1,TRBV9,TGTGCCAGCAGCGGGGAGCGGGAGGGCAGTGAGCAGTTCTTC,CASSGEREGSEQFF
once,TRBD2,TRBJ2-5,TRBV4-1,TGCGCCAGCAGCCCTAGACCCCCCCTAGCGGGGAAAGAGACCCAGTACTTC,CASSPRPPLAGKETQYF
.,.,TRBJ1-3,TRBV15,TGTGCCACCAGCAGAGGTCAGGGAAGCGGAAACACCATATATTTT,CATSRGQGSGNTIYF
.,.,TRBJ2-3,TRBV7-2,TGTGCCAGCAGCCCCGAGGGTAGGGCGGATACGCAGTATTTT,CASSPEGRADTQYF
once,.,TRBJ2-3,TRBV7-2,TGTGCCAGCAGCTTGGAATGGGGCGAAGATACGCAGTATTTT,CASSLEWGEDTQYF
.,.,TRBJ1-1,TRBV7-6,TGTGCCAGCAGCTTACGTGCCGGGAACCCCAACAACACTGAAGCTTTCTTT,CASSLRAGNPNNTEAFF
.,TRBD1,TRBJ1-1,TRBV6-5,TGTGCCAGCAGTCCCGGGACAGATAAAGGCACTGAAGCTTTCTTT,CASSPGTDKGTEAFF
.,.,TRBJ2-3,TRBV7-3,TGTGCCAGCAGCCCCCACATGGGGGGGGAGGGGGGCACAGATACGCAGTATTTT,CASSPHMGGEGGTDTQYF
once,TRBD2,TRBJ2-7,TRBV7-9,TGTGCCAGCAGCTCGACGACTAGCGGGAACGACTACGAGCAGTACTTC,CASSSTTSGNDYEQYF
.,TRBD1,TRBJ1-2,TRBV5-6,TGTGCCAGCAGCGGGTTACAGGGGTGGAATGGCTACACCTTC,CASSGLQGWNGYTF
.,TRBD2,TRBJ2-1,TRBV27,TGTGCCAGCAGTGTAATGCCAACGAATTTGGGACTAGCGGGAAGTAATGAGCAGTTCTTC,CASSVMPTNLGLAGSNEQFF
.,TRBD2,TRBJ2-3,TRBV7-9,TGTGCCAGCAGCCTCAGACTAGCGGGAGATACGCAGTATTTT,CASSLRLAGDTQYF
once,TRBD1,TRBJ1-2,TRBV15,TGTGCCACCAGCAAACAGGGGGCTACCGACTATGGCTACACCTTC,CATSKQGATDYGYTF
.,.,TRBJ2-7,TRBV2,TGTGCCAGCAGTGAAGTGGAGGGTCCAGCCTACGAGCAGTACTTC,CASSEVEGPAYEQYF
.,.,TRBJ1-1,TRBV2,TGTGCCAGCAGCCACTTAACTGAAGCTTTCTTT,CASSHLTEAFF
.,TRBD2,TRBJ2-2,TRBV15,TGTGCCACCAGCAGAGACGAACTAGCGGGAGGCCGGGGCACCGGGGAGCTGTTTTTT,CATSRDELAGGRGTGELFF